These 23 T cell receptor beta chains came from one sample sequenced in a study of T cell repertoires in cytomegalovirus infection (dated 2019 in TCRdb). In light of the paper, this sample's treatment or condition label describes: in vitro stimulation with specific CMV peptide epitopes to enrich CMV-specific T cells. These receptors have no identified antigens. Sequenced on an Illumina HiSeq 1500. TCRdb applied fastp at Q25 and MiXCR to the public reads, then kept only in-frame beta chains. Every entry covers one CDR3 protein and lists the most common genes and DNA from its rows. In this sample the table shows under 500,000 distinct CDR3 sequences, under 55% of which occur a single time. In total, the top ten clones hold around two fifths of the sample. The sequencing here drew on cultured PBMCs, taken from culture after CMV antigen stimulation. The receptors here all came from a human donor in good health (CMV status not recorded). Some clones in this sample may be carry-over from other donors' samples.

This chain joins TRBV20-1 and TRBJ2-6; D is unclear. The CDR3 consists of 13 residues. Trimming took off 6 bases at V and 2 bases at J, with 8 bases between the two ends. The germline V gene encodes CDR1 DFQATT and CDR2 SNEGSKA (reference sequence). The CDR3 here is CSAARPGANVLTF. CDR3 coding DNA: TGCAGTGCCGCTAGGCCTGGGGCCAACGTCCTGACTTTC.

This clonotype has more than one count but fewer than ten. V gene TRBV7-9 combines with J gene TRBJ2-1; TRBD2 matches 12 bases. This CDR3 contains 16 residues. CDR1 SEHNR and CDR2 FQNEAQ come from the germline V gene (reference sequence). V trimming: 6 bases; J trimming: 5 bases; junction bases outside the gene matches: 8. The CDR3 spells CASRRLAGDLHNEQFF. CDR3 sequence (DNA): TGTGCCAGCAGGAGACTAGCGGGAGATCTCCACAATGAGCAGTTCTTC.

The chain employs TRBV25-1 and TRBJ1-2; no reliable D call. This CDR3 contains 12 residues. The V end was cut by 4 bases, the J end by 4 bases, with 7 bases between. Germline loops: CDR1 MGHDK, CDR2 SYGVNS. This chain's CDR3 is CASSARPYGYTF. DNA of the CDR3: TGTGCCAGCAGTGCCCGACCCTATGGCTACACCTTC.

This clonotype was observed a few times. The chain uses TRBV7-2 and TRBJ2-1; D call uncertain. Trimming cost V 5 bases and J 7 bases, with 15 bases left between them. This CDR3 comprises 14 residues. Germline values: CDR1 SGHTA, CDR2 FQGNSA. Here the CDR3 reads CASSPQRPLNEQFF. The CDR3 bases are TGTGCCAGCAGCCCGCAGAGACCGCTAAATGAGCAGTTCTTC.

This sequence joins TRBV6-7 and TRBJ1-5; perhaps TRBD1 as D (5 bases). Being an ORF, TRBV6-7 has a function that is uncertain. V was trimmed by 4 bases and J by 3 bases, leaving 16 bases between them. This CDR3 region has 16 residues. The CDR3 loop is CASSCNQGVFNQPQHF. Written as DNA, the CDR3 is TGTGCCAGCAGTTGCAACCAGGGAGTCTTCAATCAGCCCCAGCATTTT.

The sample holds a few counts of this clonotype. V usage is TRBV7-2 and J usage is TRBJ1-6; D is unresolved. CDR1 and CDR2 from the germline V gene are SGHTA and FQGNSA. Trimming removed 6 bases at V and 13 bases at J, with 13 bases between. The CDR3 is 12 amino acids. CDR3 nucleotides: TGTGCCAGCAGTTATAACGGTGGTCCCCTCCACTTT. Translating it yields CASSYNGGPLHF.

V and J are TRBV19 and TRBJ2-3; a possible D gene is TRBD1 (5 bases). The germline CDR1 and CDR2 sequences are LNHDA and SQIVND (reference sequence). The ends were cut back, 5 bases at V and 9 bases at J, with 18 bases in the middle. CDR3 length equals 14 residues. In DNA form, the CDR3 reads TGTGCCAGTAGTCCCCGACAGTCCCGGATAACGCAGTATTTT. Its translation: CASSPRQSRITQYF.

This clonotype turned up a few times. This chain uses TRBV7-2 with TRBJ1-1; TRBD1 is a possible D gene (5 bases). Trimming stripped 5 bases from V and 4 bases from J, with 11 bases between. The CDR3 covers 13 residues. The V gene's germline CDR1 is SGHTA and CDR2 FQGNSA. The CDR3 region has the DNA TGTGCCAGCAGCCCGGGGGGGAGCACTGAAGCTTTCTTT. Protein: CASSPGGSTEAFF.

This chain links TRBV7-9 with TRBJ1-4; TRBD1 matches at 7 bases. The CDR3 is 19 amino acids. J was trimmed by 0 bases and V by 7 bases; bases with no gene match: 17. Germline CDR1 is SEHNR and CDR2 is FQNEAQ (reference sequence). DNA for the CDR3: TGTGCCAGCACCAGTTGGGGGGGACAGTCCAAAGCAACTAATGAAAAACTGTTTTTT. Translating it yields CASTSWGGQSKATNEKLFF.

This clonotype was detected many times. CDR3 amino acids: CASRTGPGVRTFF. Here the CDR3 DNA reads TGTGCCAGCAGGACCGGTCCTGGGGTCCGTACTTTCTTT. The J gene is TRBJ1-1, the V gene TRBV7-2; D uncertain. This CDR3 is 13 amino acids long. Trimming stripped 6 bases from V and 12 bases from J, with 20 bases between. CDR1 is SGHTA and CDR2 is FQGNSA in the germline V gene.

This chain uses TRBV2 with TRBJ2-5; either TRBD1 or TRBD2 may fit D (5 bases each). In germline, CDR1 is SNHLY, CDR2 FYNNEI. With 3 bases removed from V and 5 bases from J, the gap between germline ends came to 10 bases. This CDR3 contains 13 residues. The CDR3, as DNA: TGTGCCAGCAGTGATCTAGGGACGGAGACCCAGTACTTC. This codes for CASSDLGTETQYF.

The chain carries TRBV7-2 and TRBJ1-4; D ambiguous. The length of the CDR3 is 13 residues. CDR1 is SGHTA, CDR2 FQGNSA, per germline. The V end was cut by 4 bases, the J end by 8 bases, with 11 bases between. Written as DNA, the CDR3 is TGTGCCAGCAGCTCTGGACTTCTCGAAAAACTGTTTTTT. Residues: CASSSGLLEKLFF.

The CDR3 sequence is CASSLEEYGGRNEQFF. The CDR3 DNA follows: TGTGCCAGCAGCTTAGAAGAATATGGGGGTAGGAATGAGCAGTTCTTC. The rearrangement links TRBV7-2 to TRBJ2-1; D is perhaps TRBD1 or TRBD2 (5 bases each). The CDR3 sequence is 16 residues long. Germline-derived CDR1 and CDR2 are SGHTA and FQGNSA. The germline V and J ends were trimmed by 1 base and 7 bases, with 17 bases remaining between them.

This clonotype showed up just a few times. The chain recombines TRBV6-2 or TRBV6-3 with TRBJ2-3; D ambiguous. CDR3 size: 13 residues. Germline CDR1 is MNHEY and CDR2 is SVGEGT. V was clipped by 8 bases and J by 0 bases, with 9 bases between them. This chain's CDR3 is CASAYFSTDTQYF. CDR3 sequence (DNA): TGTGCCAGCGCGTACTTTAGCACAGATACGCAGTATTTT.

This clonotype was seen more than once but under ten times. This chain connects TRBV12-3 or TRBV12-4 to TRBJ2-5, with 9 bases lining up with TRBD2. The CDR3 totals 14 residues. V lost 3 bases, J lost 4 bases, and 3 bases stayed unmatched. CDR3 loop: CASSFGGRGETQYF. DNA for the CDR3: TGTGCCAGCAGTTTTGGCGGGAGGGGAGAGACCCAGTACTTC.

The rearrangement uses TRBV6-5 and TRBJ2-1, with TRBD2 matching 12 bases. There are 18 residues in the CDR3. CDR1 is MNHEY and CDR2 is SVGAGI in the germline V gene. Germline trimming cut 0 bases from V and 6 bases from J; bases unmatched to any gene: 9. The CDR3 loop reads CASSYSIPSGGALNEQFF. CDR3 bases: TGTGCCAGCAGTTACTCGATTCCTAGCGGGGGGGCTCTCAATGAGCAGTTCTTC.

This chain joins TRBV20-1 and TRBJ1-6; TRBD1 might be the D (5 bases). Germline CDR1 reads DFQATT; CDR2 reads SNEGSKA (reference sequence). V gave up 2 bases and J gave up 8 bases, with 16 bases separating them. The length of the CDR3 is 15 residues. CDR3 sequence: CSARPGVKGYSPLHF. CDR3 nucleotides: TGCAGTGCTAGACCGGGGGTAAAAGGCTATTCACCCCTCCACTTT.

This chain links TRBV7-9 with TRBJ2-3, with D unclear. V lost 3 bases to trimming and J lost 5 bases, with 18 bases between them. In germline, CDR1 is SEHNR, CDR2 FQNEAQ (reference sequence). The CDR3 is 16 residues long. The CDR3 nucleotides read TGTGCCAGCAGCTTCACCGGGCGAATACTGGGAGATACGCAGTATTTT. It is translated as CASSFTGRILGDTQYF.

This chain uses TRBV12-3 or TRBV12-4 with TRBJ1-2; a weak D match, TRBD1 (6 bases). The CDR3 runs 15 residues. Deletions cut 3 bases from V and 3 bases from J, with 14 bases between. CDR3 in DNA: TGTGCCAGCAGTTTGAAGCCAGGGGCAGACTATGGCTACACCTTC. It specifies CASSLKPGADYGYTF.

This clonotype was counted between two and nine times. The gene calls are TRBV7-6 and TRBJ2-7; D possibly corresponds to TRBD1 (5 bases). Germline CDR1 and CDR2: SGHVS and FNYEAQ. Trimming left V 3 bases short and J 3 bases short, with 9 bases between. This CDR3 comprises 13 residues. CDR3 DNA sequence: TGTGCCAGCAGCTTTGATCAGGGCTACGAGCAGTACTTC. Its translation is CASSFDQGYEQYF. The variable domain in full, completed from reference TRBV7-6 and TRBJ2-7, reads GAGVSQSPRYKVTKRGQDVALRCDPISGHVSLYWYRQALGQGPEFLTYFNYEAQQDKSGLPNDRFSAERPEGSISTLTIQRTEQRDSAMYRCASSFDQGYEQYFGPGTRLTVT.

This clonotype was detected a few times. The V and J genes are TRBV7-2 and TRBJ2-5, with D perhaps assigned TRBD1 or TRBD2 (5 bases each). This CDR3 region has 15 residues. Germline CDR1 reads SGHTA; CDR2 reads FQGNSA. Between the trimmed V and J ends, which lost 4 bases and 5 bases, there was a span of 17 bases. In nucleotides, the CDR3 is TGTGCCAGCAGCTCCCGCCCGGGTGGGACGGAGACCCAGTACTTC. Protein: CASSSRPGGTETQYF.

This clonotype was seen a few times. The gene calls are TRBV12-3 or TRBV12-4 and TRBJ1-5; D not resolved. The CDR3 is 13 amino acids. V lost 4 bases and J 7 bases, leaving 11 bases between the germline ends. DNA of the CDR3: TGTGCCAGCAGTTGGGCAGGCGGACAGCCCCAGCATTTT. Amino acid sequence: CASSWAGGQPQHF.

J is TRBJ2-5 and V is TRBV2, with 7 bases aligning to TRBD2. The CDR3 is made up of 15 amino acids. The trim removed 4 bases at V and 8 bases at J, leaving 13 bases unmatched. CDR1 and CDR2 from the germline V gene are SNHLY and FYNNEI. Written as DNA, the CDR3 is TGTGCCAGCAGTGTTGGTGGCGGGGGAAAGAGAACCCAGTACTTC. It is translated as CASSVGGGGKRTQYF.